The rows below give T cell receptor beta chains drawn from one sample of a study of blood T cell repertoires in COVID-19. Generated by immunoSEQ multiplex PCR, the TCRdb table keeps only in-frame clones and is missing some. Here the sample spans around 500,000 clones, around nine tenths being singletons. Source material: PBMCs or T cells enriched from blood (not recorded which). The receptors were sampled from a woman aged 55-69 years who had recovered from COVID-19. Both conserved end residues are part of each CDR3. A D gene is named only where the DNA matches it firmly. Clone size is shown for a subset of rows, as once, few, many or a class of expanded clone.

D gene: -; clone size: -; V gene: TRBV2; J gene: TRBJ1-2; CDR3 protein: CASSTGTSKVNTF; CDR3 DNA: TGTGCCAGCAGCACCGGGACATCAAAAGTCAACACCTTC
D gene: TRBD1; clone size: once; V gene: TRBV18; J gene: TRBJ1-1; CDR3 protein: CASSRTGDTEAFF; CDR3 DNA: TGTGCCAGCTCAAGAACAGGGGACACTGAAGCTTTCTTT
D gene: -; clone size: -; V gene: TRBV19; J gene: TRBJ1-3; CDR3 protein: CASTPTGGPGGYTIYF; CDR3 DNA: TGTGCCAGTACCCCCACGGGGGGCCCCGGGGGGTACACCATATATTTT
D gene: -; clone size: -; V gene: TRBV6-1; J gene: TRBJ1-2; CDR3 protein: CASSETNYGYTF; CDR3 DNA: TGTGCCAGCAGTGAGACAAACTATGGCTACACCTTC
D gene: TRBD1; clone size: -; V gene: TRBV15; J gene: TRBJ1-4; CDR3 protein: CATSRGTGFTNEKLFF; CDR3 DNA: TGTGCCACCAGCAGAGGGACAGGGTTCACTAATGAAAAACTGTTTTTT
D gene: -; clone size: once; V gene: TRBV19; J gene: TRBJ1-5; CDR3 protein: CASIQGGGNQPQHF; CDR3 DNA: TGTGCCAGTATCCAGGGTGGTGGCAATCAGCCCCAGCATTTT
D gene: TRBD2; clone size: -; V gene: TRBV5-1; J gene: TRBJ2-2; CDR3 protein: CASSFAGGQTGELFF; CDR3 DNA: TGCGCCAGCAGCTTCGCGGGGGGGCAGACCGGGGAGCTGTTTTTT
D gene: -; clone size: -; V gene: TRBV18; J gene: TRBJ1-5; CDR3 protein: CASSPTGSGNQPQHF; CDR3 DNA: TGTGCCAGCTCACCGACAGGTTCGGGCAATCAGCCCCAGCATTTT
D gene: TRBD2; clone size: once; V gene: TRBV27; J gene: TRBJ2-3; CDR3 protein: CASSFSQRGGTSTDTQYF; CDR3 DNA: TGTGCCAGCAGTTTTAGCCAGCGGGGGGGTACTAGCACAGATACGCAGTATTTT
D gene: TRBD1; clone size: -; V gene: TRBV28; J gene: TRBJ2-3; CDR3 protein: CASSLPITGGDKYF; CDR3 DNA: TGTGCCAGCAGTTTACCAATAACAGGGGGCGATAAGTATTTT
D gene: -; clone size: -; V gene: TRBV28; J gene: TRBJ1-1; CDR3 protein: CASSLLAGSRGNTEAFF; CDR3 DNA: TGTGCCAGCAGTTTGCTTGCGGGCAGTCGGGGAAACACTGAAGCTTTCTTT
D gene: -; clone size: -; V gene: TRBV7-9; J gene: TRBJ1-1; CDR3 protein: CASSLPPMNTEAFF; CDR3 DNA: TGTGCCAGCAGCTTGCCACCTATGAACACTGAAGCTTTCTTT
D gene: -; clone size: -; V gene: TRBV7-2; J gene: TRBJ1-2; CDR3 protein: CASSLAGSPAGSYGYTF; CDR3 DNA: TGTGCCAGCAGCTTAGCGGGTTCCCCCGCGGGGAGCTATGGCTACACCTTC
D gene: TRBD1; clone size: -; V gene: TRBV30; J gene: TRBJ1-6; CDR3 protein: CAWSLYLLTGTALNSPLHF; CDR3 DNA: TGTGCCTGGAGTCTCTACCTCTTGACCGGGACAGCTCTTAATTCACCCCTCCACTTT
D gene: TRBD1; clone size: -; V gene: TRBV2; J gene: TRBJ1-3; CDR3 protein: CASRGDRGDLSGNTIYF; CDR3 DNA: TGTGCCAGCAGGGGGGACAGGGGGGACCTCTCTGGAAACACCATATATTTT
D gene: -; clone size: -; V gene: TRBV11-2; J gene: TRBJ1-1; CDR3 protein: CASSLGGDTEAFF; CDR3 DNA: TGTGCCAGCAGCTTAGGGGGGGACACTGAAGCTTTCTTT
D gene: TRBD1; clone size: -; V gene: TRBV5-1; J gene: TRBJ2-7; CDR3 protein: CASSALDRAPQYF; CDR3 DNA: TGCGCCAGCAGCGCCCTAGACAGGGCCCCGCAGTACTTC
D gene: TRBD1; clone size: -; V gene: TRBV2; J gene: TRBJ2-5; CDR3 protein: CASSGQGARGETQYF; CDR3 DNA: TGTGCCAGCAGTGGACAGGGGGCGCGGGGAGAGACCCAGTACTTC
D gene: -; clone size: -; V gene: TRBV15; J gene: TRBJ2-6; CDR3 protein: CATNQGSSGANVLTF; CDR3 DNA: TGTGCCACCAATCAGGGAAGCTCTGGGGCCAACGTCCTGACTTTC
D gene: TRBD1; clone size: few; V gene: TRBV5-1; J gene: TRBJ1-5; CDR3 protein: CASSWGQGDQPQHF; CDR3 DNA: TGCGCCAGCAGCTGGGGACAGGGTGATCAGCCCCAGCATTTT
D gene: -; clone size: -; V gene: TRBV6-1; J gene: TRBJ1-4; CDR3 protein: CASSDGEKLFF; CDR3 DNA: TGTGCCAGCAGTGACGGTGAAAAACTGTTTTTT
D gene: TRBD1; clone size: -; V gene: TRBV30; J gene: TRBJ1-6; CDR3 protein: CAWKGQGAGNSPLHF; CDR3 DNA: TGTGCCTGGAAGGGACAGGGGGCGGGGAATTCACCCCTCCACTTT
D gene: -; clone size: -; V gene: TRBV27; J gene: TRBJ1-2; CDR3 protein: CASSLGGVLGLYGYTF; CDR3 DNA: TGTGCCAGCAGTTTGGGAGGGGTTCTAGGATTGTATGGCTACACCTTC
D gene: TRBD1; clone size: -; V gene: TRBV5-5; J gene: TRBJ1-3; CDR3 protein: CASSLGTGAGNTIYF; CDR3 DNA: TGTGCCAGCAGCTTGGGGACAGGGGCTGGAAACACCATATATTTT
D gene: TRBD2; clone size: -; V gene: TRBV9; J gene: TRBJ2-3; CDR3 protein: CASQGLAKDTQYF; CDR3 DNA: TGTGCCAGCCAGGGACTAGCCAAGGATACGCAGTATTTT
D gene: -; clone size: -; V gene: TRBV5-6; J gene: TRBJ1-3; CDR3 protein: CASSLAGNPSGNTIYF; CDR3 DNA: TGTGCCAGCAGCTTGGCCGGTAACCCTTCTGGAAACACCATATATTTT
D gene: -; clone size: few; V gene: TRBV3-1/TRBV3-2; J gene: TRBJ1-6; CDR3 protein: CASSPLTLNSPLHF; CDR3 DNA: TGTGCCAGCAGCCCACTCACGTTGAATTCACCCCTCCACTTT
D gene: -; clone size: -; V gene: TRBV7-2; J gene: TRBJ1-5; CDR3 protein: CASSEQGFGSNQPQHF; CDR3 DNA: TGTGCCAGCAGCGAACAGGGTTTCGGGAGCAATCAGCCCCAGCATTTT
D gene: -; clone size: once; V gene: TRBV18; J gene: TRBJ1-1; CDR3 protein: CASSVLREAFF; CDR3 DNA: TGTGCCAGCTCTGTGTTACGGGAAGCTTTCTTT
D gene: TRBD1; clone size: -; V gene: TRBV19; J gene: TRBJ1-2; CDR3 protein: CASRQTGINYGYTF; CDR3 DNA: TGTGCCAGTAGGCAGACAGGGATCAACTATGGCTACACCTTC
D gene: TRBD1; clone size: -; V gene: TRBV6-6; J gene: TRBJ2-6; CDR3 protein: CASSPYPDRVGANVLTF; CDR3 DNA: TGTGCCAGCAGTCCATATCCCGACAGGGTCGGGGCCAACGTCCTGACTTTC
D gene: TRBD2; clone size: -; V gene: TRBV20-1; J gene: TRBJ2-3; CDR3 protein: CSASSGLAGGPDTQYF; CDR3 DNA: TGCAGTGCTAGTTCAGGACTAGCGGGGGGGCCGGATACGCAGTATTTT
D gene: TRBD1; clone size: -; V gene: TRBV28; J gene: TRBJ1-3; CDR3 protein: CASSGGGQGRNTIYF; CDR3 DNA: TGTGCCAGTTCGGGGGGAGGACAGGGGCGCAACACCATATATTTT
D gene: TRBD1; clone size: few; V gene: TRBV10-3; J gene: TRBJ1-2; CDR3 protein: CAITKTGTYGYTF; CDR3 DNA: TGTGCCATCACGAAGACAGGGACCTATGGCTACACCTTC
D gene: TRBD2; clone size: -; V gene: TRBV7-2; J gene: TRBJ2-3; CDR3 protein: CASSLTAGGHGTDTQYF; CDR3 DNA: TGTGCCAGCAGCCTGACGGCGGGGGGGCATGGCACAGATACGCAGTATTTT
D gene: TRBD2; clone size: -; V gene: TRBV6-4; J gene: TRBJ2-3; CDR3 protein: CASSSSGGFGTQYF; CDR3 DNA: TGTGCCAGCAGCTCTAGCGGGGGGTTTGGTACGCAGTATTTT
D gene: TRBD1; clone size: -; V gene: TRBV3-1/TRBV3-2; J gene: TRBJ2-1; CDR3 protein: CASSQVLGTGNEQFF; CDR3 DNA: TGTGCCAGCAGCCAAGTCCTCGGGACAGGCAATGAGCAGTTCTTC
D gene: -; clone size: few; V gene: TRBV24-1; J gene: TRBJ1-5; CDR3 protein: CATSDNLLSQPQHF; CDR3 DNA: TGTGCCACCAGTGATAACCTGTTGAGTCAGCCCCAGCATTTT
D gene: TRBD1; clone size: -; V gene: TRBV7-2; J gene: TRBJ1-2; CDR3 protein: CASSRDRGQNGYTF; CDR3 DNA: TGTGCCAGCAGCCGGGACAGGGGGCAGAATGGCTACACCTTC
D gene: -; clone size: -; V gene: TRBV9; J gene: TRBJ2-3; CDR3 protein: CASSDSFSNTDTQYF; CDR3 DNA: TGTGCCAGCAGCGATAGTTTTTCTAACACAGATACGCAGTATTTT
D gene: TRBD1; clone size: -; V gene: TRBV2; J gene: TRBJ2-2; CDR3 protein: CASRRQGGTGELFF; CDR3 DNA: TGTGCCAGCAGGAGACAGGGGGGCACCGGGGAGCTGTTTTTT
D gene: TRBD2; clone size: -; V gene: TRBV7-2; J gene: TRBJ2-1; CDR3 protein: CASSPGLAGGKNEQFF; CDR3 DNA: TGTGCCAGCAGCCCAGGACTAGCGGGGGGCAAAAATGAGCAGTTCTTC
D gene: TRBD1; clone size: -; V gene: TRBV4-1; J gene: TRBJ1-6; CDR3 protein: CASSQGNLGTADSPLHF; CDR3 DNA: TGCGCCAGCAGCCAAGGAAACTTAGGGACAGCTGATTCACCCCTCCACTTT
D gene: TRBD2; clone size: -; V gene: TRBV5-1; J gene: TRBJ2-3; CDR3 protein: CASSSPSGGVSSTDTQYF; CDR3 DNA: TGCGCCAGCAGCTCTCCTAGCGGGGGGGTTTCTAGCACAGATACGCAGTATTTT
D gene: TRBD2; clone size: -; V gene: TRBV5-1; J gene: TRBJ2-7; CDR3 protein: CASSLRRGAAYEQYF; CDR3 DNA: TGCGCCAGCAGCTTGCGGCGGGGGGCGGCCTACGAGCAGTACTTC
D gene: -; clone size: -; V gene: TRBV6-5; J gene: TRBJ1-2; CDR3 protein: CASITRDTDSYGYTF; CDR3 DNA: TGTGCCAGCATTACCCGGGACACTGACTCCTATGGCTACACCTTC
D gene: -; clone size: -; V gene: TRBV12-1; J gene: TRBJ2-1; CDR3 protein: CASSPTPGGLRDEQFF; CDR3 DNA: TGTGCCAGCAGCCCGACTCCAGGGGGTCTGCGAGATGAGCAGTTCTTC
D gene: -; clone size: -; V gene: TRBV14; J gene: TRBJ1-1; CDR3 protein: CASSQVWGSNTEAFF; CDR3 DNA: TGTGCCAGCAGCCAAGTGTGGGGCTCGAACACTGAAGCTTTCTTT